This record covers a single T cell receptor beta chain. As yet, its antigen is unknown. Sequenced by immunoSEQ multiplex PCR; TCRdb stores in-frame clones only, minus some. This table has tens of thousands of clones, 70% to 90% appearing once. The data were obtained in a study of T cell responses to AZD1222 COVID-19 vaccine. Notes on the study in general: Clonal diversity was possibly underestimated, and the donors were mostly white British, with more females. Close to half of all spike-specific TCRs reportedly target regions of the variants that are unmutated. No repertoire was sampled before or during the peak T cell response, only after it. Compared with day 0, the breadth and depth of the Spike-specific TCR repertoire rose significantly after two doses of AZD1222.

The V end lost 2 bases, the J end lost 0 bases, and 8 bases lay between the germline ends. Germline assignment: CDR1 LGHNA and CDR2 YNFKEQ. There are 15 residues in the CDR3. This clonotype was sampled from an adult in good health. The sample consisted of peripheral blood, taken on day 0 of AZD1222 vaccination. This chain connects TRBV4-2 to TRBJ1-3, with D possibly TRBD1 on 6 matching bases. Here the CDR3 DNA reads TGTGCCAGCAGCCAACCGGACAGCTCTGGAAACACCATATATTTT. As protein: CASSQPDSSGNTIYF.